This TCR beta chain was captured in a study of OX40 agonist ivuxolimab in advanced cancers. Study-wide findings and caveats: People who partly responded at 0.1-3.0 mg/kg had some of the least clonal expansion seen. At 0.1 to 3.0 mg/kg, clonal expansion of CD4+ and CD8+ blood T cells had occurred by week 6.

CDR3 length: 16 residues. Unmatched junction bases numbered 7, after V lost 6 bases and J lost 2 bases. The germline gives CDR1 MNHEY, CDR2 SMNVEV (reference sequence). With regard to this clone: Antigen: not known.

Autoimmune disease history or systemic immunosuppression barred patients. Sequenced by immunoSEQ multiplex PCR; TCRdb stores in-frame clones only, minus some. The sample lists about 86,000 clones, about 89% occurring once. The chain recombines TRBV27 with TRBJ2-3, with 11 bases that match TRBD2. Material: CD4+ or CD8+ T cells sorted from blood, obtained in a trial of the OX40 agonist ivuxolimab. This sequence originates from an adult with an advanced solid tumor such as melanoma, head and neck, liver or kidney cancer. CDR3 residues: CASRDLAGGTTDTQYF. CDR3 in DNA: TGTGCCAGCAGGGACCTAGCGGGAGGCACCACAGATACGCAGTATTTT.